This T cell receptor (beta chain) was sequenced in a study of T-cell memory formation after mild COVID-19. cDNA libraries for TCR alpha and TCR beta, carrying sample barcodes and UMIs, came from 5'RACE with constant-segment primers. MiXCR was run by TCRdb on the 5' RACE reads, yielding one entry per CDR3 protein. The sample consists of hundreds of thousands of distinct CDR3 sequences, roughly 22% of them appearing once. Overall study findings and caveats: While clones contracting from day 15 to 85 were balanced between CD4 and CD8, later expanders leaned CD4+.

This clonotype was observed a handful of times. Its antigen is still unknown. Trimming left V 0 bases short and J 5 bases short, with 13 bases between. The V gene's germline CDR1 is SGDLS and CDR2 YYNGEE. The CDR3 loop spans 15 amino acids. Sequencing used PBMCs or a T cell subset sorted from them (not recorded which). This TCR was sampled from an adult woman who had mild COVID-19 (a few samples of this study predate the infection). Cell type and time point are not known. The V gene is TRBV9, the J gene TRBJ2-3; weak D call: TRBD1 (6 bases). The CDR3 sequence is CASSVVPGVKDTQYF. Here the CDR3 DNA reads TGTGCCAGCAGCGTAGTGCCAGGGGTGAAAGATACGCAGTATTTT.